The 5 T cell receptor beta chains in this list originate from one sample, sequenced in a study of blood T cell repertoires in COVID-19. Produced via immunoSEQ multiplex PCR; TCRdb's table is partial and in-frame only. The data contain about 400,000 clones, approximately 91% of them singletons. Sequencing was done on a sample of PBMCs or T cells enriched from blood (not recorded which). Receptors originate from a woman aged 40 to 55 with acute COVID-19.

The chain uses TRBV3-1 (or the pseudogene TRBV3-2) and TRBJ1-2, with D unresolved. V was pared by 2 bases and J by 7 bases, with 14 bases between. The CDR3 loop spans 14 amino acids. The germline V gene has CDR1 LGHDT and CDR2 YNNKEL (reference sequence). The CDR3 loop reads CASSQTGDHGGYTF. In nucleotides, the CDR3 is TGTGCCAGCAGCCAAACCGGGGATCACGGTGGCTACACCTTC.

The rearrangement uses TRBV9 and TRBJ1-3; D ambiguous. Between the trimmed V and J ends, which lost 0 bases and 2 bases, there was a span of 6 bases. The CDR3 totals 14 residues. Per the germline V gene, CDR1 is SGDLS and CDR2 is YYNGEE. This CDR3 reads CASSVGGAGNTIYF. The DNA for the CDR3 is TGTGCCAGCAGCGTAGGAGGAGCTGGAAACACCATATATTTT.

The chain recombines TRBV6-5 with TRBJ1-4; 8 bases fit TRBD1. The germline gives CDR1 MNHEY, CDR2 SVGAGI. V was pared by 5 bases and J by 5 bases, with 4 bases of the junction left unmatched. The CDR3 loop spans 14 amino acids. The CDR3 DNA follows: TGTGCCAGCAGTCCAAGACAGGGGAATGAAAAACTGTTTTTT. Amino acid sequence: CASSPRQGNEKLFF.

The chain is built from TRBV7-9 and TRBJ1-4; 8 bases are shared with TRBD1. This CDR3 has 14 amino acids. Trimming cost V 5 bases and J 8 bases; bases outside gene matches: 7. CDR1 and CDR2 from the germline V gene are SEHNR and FQNEAQ (reference sequence). The CDR3 region is CASSLTQGGEKLFF. In DNA form, the CDR3 reads TGTGCCAGCAGCCTTACACAGGGGGGAGAAAAACTGTTTTTT.

The chain has TRBV27 and TRBJ2-6; TRBD2 matches at 7 bases. V lost 3 bases, J lost 0 bases, and 8 bases stayed unmatched. Germline V gene data show CDR1 as MNHEY and CDR2 as SMNVEV (reference sequence). This CDR3 contains 18 residues. The chain's CDR3 is CASSLGGRTASGANVLTF. CDR3 sequence (DNA): TGTGCCAGCAGTTTGGGGGGGAGAACCGCCTCTGGGGCCAACGTCCTGACTTTC.